Below, 6 T cell receptor beta chains from the same sample are listed, as sequenced in a study of shared clonotypes between healthy human individuals. Repertoires were generated with immunoSEQ multiplex PCR, while TCRdb's copy carries only in-frame clones and drops some. Among approximately 2,000,000 clones, about 90% were seen once, and the ten largest hold about 0.36%. Input material: naive CD4+ T cells from PBMCs. Regarding subset: CD45RA+ positively selected. These receptors came from a man aged 18 to 35 in good health. Some clones in this sample may be carry-over from other donors' samples.

The genes are TRBV7-9 and TRBJ2-2; no clear D. V shed 7 bases and J shed 6 bases, with 6 bases lying between them. This CDR3 has 11 amino acids. The germline V gene has CDR1 SEHNR and CDR2 FQNEAQ (reference sequence). The CDR3 region is CASTSAGELFF. Written as DNA, the CDR3 is TGTGCCAGCACGAGTGCCGGGGAGCTGTTTTTT.

This chain links TRBV27 with TRBJ1-5; 7 bases fit TRBD1. CDR1 is MNHEY, CDR2 SMNVEV, per germline (reference sequence). The CDR3 contains 14 residues. V lost 8 bases and J lost 6; bases outside the gene matches: 10. In DNA form, the CDR3 reads TGTGCCAGCGGGGTCCGGGACAGAAGTCAGCCCCAGCATTTT. This sequence encodes CASGVRDRSQPQHF.

The chain has TRBV18 and TRBJ1-4; the D gene is possibly TRBD1 (5 bases). CDR3 length equals 17 residues. The V gene's germline CDR1 is KGHSH and CDR2 LQKENI. V gave up 3 bases and J gave up 7 bases, with 21 bases separating them. The CDR3 nucleotides read TGTGCCAGCTCACCTCTTACCGGGGCAGCCGGGGGTGAAAAACTGTTTTTT. Translation: CASSPLTGAAGGEKLFF.

In this sample, this clone turned up a few times. This rearrangement joins TRBV19 to TRBJ1-5, with a tentative D call TRBD1 (5 bases). Between the trimmed V and J ends, which lost 8 bases and 5 bases, there was a span of 10 bases. Germline V gene lookup returns CDR1 LNHDA and CDR2 SQIVND (reference sequence). The CDR3 runs 12 residues. The CDR3 nucleotides read TGTGCCAGTCGGGACGCCGATCAGCCCCAGCATTTT. This encodes CASRDADQPQHF.

In its sample, this clone was seen once. The rearrangement links TRBV28 to TRBJ2-7; D possibly matches TRBD1 or TRBD2 (5 bases each). Germline values: CDR1 MDHEN, CDR2 SYDVKM. V was trimmed by 4 bases and J by 6 bases, leaving 16 bases between them. This CDR3 is 14 amino acids long. This CDR3 is CASSSDKEGFEQYF. The CDR3 nucleotides are TGTGCCAGCAGTTCCGATAAAGAGGGGTTCGAGCAGTACTTC.

V usage is TRBV5-1 and J usage is TRBJ2-1; 8 bases match TRBD2. J gave up 2 bases and V 4 bases, and 11 bases lay outside the gene matches. The CDR3 length is 17 residues. The germline V gene has CDR1 SGHRS and CDR2 YFSETQ. CDR3 sequence reads: CASSPNGAGGPYNEQFF. CDR3 in DNA: TGCGCCAGCAGCCCAAACGGCGCGGGAGGACCCTACAATGAGCAGTTCTTC.